Listed below are T cell receptor beta chains from one sample, sequenced in a study of blood T cells in healthy people across ages. TCRdb used MiXCR to reprocess the 5' RACE reads, holding one entry per CDR3 protein. Of about 1,600,000 distinct CDR3 sequences detected, about 43% appear once; the ten largest clones hold 7.9%. The sequenced material came from blood. These receptors all stem from a woman in her late teens or twenties in good health. CDR3s include the opening cysteine and the closing phenylalanine or tryptophan. The D gene is left open where the match is weak. Only some rows state a clone size, as once, few, many or a class for expanded clones.

J: TRBJ2-1; size: .; D: .; V: TRBV10-3; DNA: TGTGCCATCACTGCGCGGGACGCCGAATTCAATGAGCAGTTCTTC; CDR3: CAITARDAEFNEQFF
J: TRBJ1-2; size: .; D: .; V: TRBV6-5; DNA: TGTGCCAGCAGTTATGCAGGGGTGGGCTGTGGCTACACCTTC; CDR3: CASSYAGVGCGYTF
J: TRBJ1-4; size: .; D: TRBD1; V: TRBV20-1; DNA: TGCAGTGCGAGACAGGGGGCCGCTGCAACTAACGAAAAACTGTTTTTT; CDR3: CSARQGAAATNEKLFF
J: TRBJ1-2; size: many; D: .; V: TRBV10-3; DNA: TGTGCCATCAGTGAGTTCCCACAGGTCGATGAAGATGGCTACACCTTC; CDR3: CAISEFPQVDEDGYTF
J: TRBJ2-1; size: .; D: TRBD2; V: TRBV5-1; DNA: TGCGCCAGCAACTTACTAGCGGGAGTGGACAATGAGCAGTTCTTC; CDR3: CASNLLAGVDNEQFF
J: TRBJ2-1; size: .; D: TRBD2; V: TRBV20-1; DNA: TGCAGTGCTAGAAGGGTAGCGGGGAACAATGAGCAGTTCTTC; CDR3: CSARRVAGNNEQFF
J: TRBJ1-2; size: few; D: TRBD1; V: TRBV20-1; DNA: TGCAGTGCGGACACGGGACAGACTAACTATGGCTACACCTTC; CDR3: CSADTGQTNYGYTF
J: TRBJ2-1; size: .; D: .; V: TRBV11-2; DNA: TGTGCCAGCAGCCCAATAGCCTTCGGGAATGAGCAGTTCTTC; CDR3: CASSPIAFGNEQFF
J: TRBJ2-7; size: .; D: .; V: TRBV6-1; DNA: TGTGCCAGCAGCAGGGGACCCAATGGGGTCTACGAGCAGTACTTC; CDR3: CASSRGPNGVYEQYF
J: TRBJ1-2; size: few; D: .; V: TRBV29-1; DNA: TGCAGCGTTGAGCTTGATGGCTACACCTTC; CDR3: CSVELDGYTF
J: TRBJ2-5; size: few; D: TRBD1; V: TRBV24-1; DNA: TGTGCCACCAGTGTCGGACAGGGGGGTTCGGAGACCCAGTACTTC; CDR3: CATSVGQGGSETQYF
J: TRBJ1-2; size: few; D: .; V: TRBV10-3; DNA: TGTGCCATCAGTGAGTCGACAGCTTCCTATGGCTACACCTTC; CDR3: CAISESTASYGYTF
J: TRBJ1-2; size: .; D: TRBD1; V: TRBV2; DNA: TGTGCCAGCTTAACCTACAGGGGGAACTATGGCTACACCTTC; CDR3: CASLTYRGNYGYTF
J: TRBJ1-2; size: .; D: .; V: TRBV7-3; DNA: TGTGCCAGCAGCTTAGGCGGGGACTCCTGTGGCTACACCTTC; CDR3: CASSLGGDSCGYTF
J: TRBJ2-7; size: .; D: .; V: TRBV3-1; DNA: TGTGCCAGCAGCCAAGAGGGGTTCGGGGGCGAGCAGTACTTC; CDR3: CASSQEGFGGEQYF
J: TRBJ2-1; size: .; D: .; V: TRBV27; DNA: TGTGCCAGCACTCTTCACGGGACTCCCAATGAGCAGTTCTTC; CDR3: CASTLHGTPNEQFF
J: TRBJ1-1; size: .; D: .; V: TRBV7-9; DNA: TGTGCCGGCAGCCCCCAGGGAGGTTTTTGGAACTCTGAAGCTTTCTTT; CDR3: CAGSPQGGFWNSEAFF
J: TRBJ2-1; size: few; D: .; V: TRBV7-8; DNA: TGTGCCAGCGGCCGAAGGGGGTACAATGAGCAGTTCTTC; CDR3: CASGRRGYNEQFF
J: TRBJ1-2; size: .; D: .; V: TRBV2; DNA: TGTGCCGTGGCCCAACAGGGCGGCGGGGTTGGTGATGGCTACACCTTC; CDR3: CAVAQQGGGVGDGYTF
J: TRBJ2-7; size: .; D: TRBD2; V: TRBV5-1; DNA: TGCGCCAGCAGCTTGACTAGCGGGGGGCCCTACAATGAGCAGTACTTC; CDR3: CASSLTSGGPYNEQYF
J: TRBJ2-3; size: .; D: TRBD2; V: TRBV7-8; DNA: TGTGCCAGCAGCTTCGCGGGGGTACCCTTGGAGCAGTATTTT; CDR3: CASSFAGVPLEQYF
J: TRBJ2-3; size: .; D: .; V: TRBV14; DNA: TGTGCCAGCAGCCGAGGATGGACTCGGGCGCAGTATTTT; CDR3: CASSRGWTRAQYF
J: TRBJ2-5; size: .; D: TRBD2; V: TRBV28; DNA: TGTGCCAGCAGTTTAGGGGTAGCGGGGGGTTATGAGCAGTACTTC; CDR3: CASSLGVAGGYEQYF
J: TRBJ2-7; size: .; D: .; V: TRBV6-2/TRBV6-3; DNA: TGTGCCAGCAGTTATGCTGCTAACTACGAGCAGTACTTC; CDR3: CASSYAANYEQYF
J: TRBJ2-1; size: .; D: .; V: TRBV3-1; DNA: TGTGCCAGCGGCCAAGTCGGGGGGCGCAATGAGCAGTTCTTC; CDR3: CASGQVGGRNEQFF
J: TRBJ1-2; size: few; D: .; V: TRBV9; DNA: TGTGCCAGCAGCCCCGGGGGGAGATATGGCTACACCTTC; CDR3: CASSPGGRYGYTF
J: TRBJ2-1; size: few; D: .; V: TRBV5-1; DNA: TGCGCCAGCAGCTTAGCCGTGGGGGCCTACAATGAGCAGTTCTTC; CDR3: CASSLAVGAYNEQFF
J: TRBJ2-7; size: many; D: .; V: TRBV12-3/TRBV12-4; DNA: TGTGCCAGCAGCCTAACTAGGGGGTCCTACGAGCAGTACTTC; CDR3: CASSLTRGSYEQYF
J: TRBJ2-3; size: .; D: .; V: TRBV12-3/TRBV12-4; DNA: TGTGCCAGCAGTTTACTTAGAGCAGATACGCAGTATTTT; CDR3: CASSLLRADTQYF
J: TRBJ2-7; size: .; D: TRBD1; V: TRBV7-9; DNA: TGTGCCAGCAGCTCCGGGACAGGCTTACCCTACGAGCAGTACTTC; CDR3: CASSSGTGLPYEQYF
J: TRBJ2-4; size: few; D: .; V: TRBV12-3/TRBV12-4; DNA: TGTGCCAGCAGTCCCAGGACAGATCTAGCCAAAAACATTCAGTACTTC; CDR3: CASSPRTDLAKNIQYF
J: TRBJ2-5; size: few; D: .; V: TRBV10-1; DNA: TGCGCCAGCAGTGAGTCGGATGGGTTAGGGGAGACCCAGTACTTC; CDR3: CASSESDGLGETQYF
J: TRBJ2-1; size: .; D: .; V: TRBV20-1; DNA: TGCAGTGCGGACACCCCAGGTCGGAAACAGGACAATGAGCAGTTCTTC; CDR3: CSADTPGRKQDNEQFF
J: TRBJ2-3; size: .; D: TRBD2; V: TRBV20-1; DNA: TGCAGTGCTTATGGCGGGGGTTCCGATACGCAGTATTTT; CDR3: CSAYGGGSDTQYF
J: TRBJ2-7; size: .; D: .; V: TRBV20-1; DNA: TGCAGTGCTAGAGGTCGGGGTAGGGTATACGAGCAGTACTTC; CDR3: CSARGRGRVYEQYF
J: TRBJ1-2; size: .; D: TRBD1; V: TRBV30; DNA: TGTGCCCGGGGAGGGGGCCCCGACTATGGCTACACCTTC; CDR3: CARGGGPDYGYTF
J: TRBJ1-1; size: few; D: .; V: TRBV6-1; DNA: TGTGCCAGCAGTGACGGAAGCTACACTGAAGCTTTCTTT; CDR3: CASSDGSYTEAFF